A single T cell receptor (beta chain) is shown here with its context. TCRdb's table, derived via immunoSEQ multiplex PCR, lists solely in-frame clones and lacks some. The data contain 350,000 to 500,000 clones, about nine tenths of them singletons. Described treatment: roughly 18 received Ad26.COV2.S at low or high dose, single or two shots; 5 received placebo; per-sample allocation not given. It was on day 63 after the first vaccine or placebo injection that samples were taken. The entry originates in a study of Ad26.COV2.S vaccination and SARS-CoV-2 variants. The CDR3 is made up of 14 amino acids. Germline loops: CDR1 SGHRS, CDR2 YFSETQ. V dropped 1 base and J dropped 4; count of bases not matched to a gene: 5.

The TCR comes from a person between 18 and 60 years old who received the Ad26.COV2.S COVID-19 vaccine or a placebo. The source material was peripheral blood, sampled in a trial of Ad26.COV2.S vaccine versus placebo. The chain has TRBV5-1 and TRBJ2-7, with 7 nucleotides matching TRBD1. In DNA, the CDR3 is TGCGCCAGCAGCTTGTTCAGGGGGTCATACGAGCAGTACTTC. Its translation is CASSLFRGSYEQYF.